This T cell receptor (beta chain) was sequenced for a study of neurological immune-mediated disorders. Study results and limitations: On phylogenetic grouping, the repertoires of 18 of 34 multiple sclerosis patients fell within one related-CDR3 cluster, constituting a possible signature. CDR3 amino acid sequences of expanded clones were not shared across subjects, a result suggesting private repertoires in all groups.

5'RACE with 10-nucleotide random UMIs generated the cDNA. TCRdb itself ran the 5' RACE reads through MiXCR, one entry per CDR3 protein. The sample includes around 69,000 distinct CDR3 sequences, less than 5.5% of them seen just once. The CDR3 loop spans 15 amino acids. Germline trimming cut 4 bases from V and 5 bases from J; bases unmatched to any gene: 13. Germline CDR1 DFQATT, CDR2 SNEGSKA (reference sequence). This clonotype was detected ten times or more. Antigen unknown. V usage is TRBV20-1 and J usage is TRBJ2-7, with TRBD1 matching over 8 bases. The receptor comes from a young man with multiple sclerosis. Sequencing used PBMCs. The CDR3 nucleotides are TGCAGTGCTACCGAGATCAACAGGGGGATAAACGAGCAGTACTTC. This gives the protein CSATEINRGINEQYF.